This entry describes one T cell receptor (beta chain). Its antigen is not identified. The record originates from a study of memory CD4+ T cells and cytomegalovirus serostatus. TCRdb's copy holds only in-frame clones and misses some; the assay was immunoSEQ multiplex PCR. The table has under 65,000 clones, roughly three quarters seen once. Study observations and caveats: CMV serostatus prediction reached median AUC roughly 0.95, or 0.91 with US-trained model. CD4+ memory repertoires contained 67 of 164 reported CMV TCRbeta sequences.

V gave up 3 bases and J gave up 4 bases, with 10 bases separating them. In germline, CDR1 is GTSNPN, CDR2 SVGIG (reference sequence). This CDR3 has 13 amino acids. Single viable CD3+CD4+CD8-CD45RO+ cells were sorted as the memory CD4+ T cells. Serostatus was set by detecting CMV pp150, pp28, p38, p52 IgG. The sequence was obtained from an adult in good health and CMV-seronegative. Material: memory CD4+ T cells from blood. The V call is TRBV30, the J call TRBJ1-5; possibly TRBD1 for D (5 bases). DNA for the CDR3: TGTGCCTGGAGCCAGCAGGGAAATCAGCCCCAGCATTTT. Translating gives CAWSQQGNQPQHF.